The 26 T cell receptor beta chains listed next were all sequenced from one sample in a study of T-cell memory formation after mild COVID-19. TCRdb reprocessed the 5' RACE reads with MiXCR, giving one entry per CDR3 protein. The table has around 530,000 distinct CDR3 sequences, about a fifth seen once; the top ten hold 8.4%. Sequencing was performed on PBMCs or a T cell subset sorted from them (not recorded which). Source of these receptors: an adult woman who had mild COVID-19 (a few samples of this study predate the infection). Cell type and time point are not known.

This clonotype was picked up a small number of times. The rearrangement links TRBV5-1 to TRBJ2-2, with 12 bases aligning to TRBD2. Looked up from germline, CDR1 is SGHRS and CDR2 is YFSETQ. V shed 5 bases, J shed 0 bases, and the junction held 5 bases outside the gene matches. This CDR3 is 17 amino acids long. CDR3 loop: CASRPTSGGSNTGELFF. CDR3 DNA: TGCGCCAGCAGGCCGACTAGCGGGGGTTCGAACACCGGGGAGCTGTTTTTT.

This clonotype was seen a handful of times. The chain uses TRBV6-1 and TRBJ1-2; 8 bases are a match to TRBD1. CDR3 length: 13 residues. With 6 bases clipped from V and 5 bases from J, the junction kept 5 bases outside the gene matches. Germline V gives CDR1 MNHNS, CDR2 SASEGT. The CDR3 here is CASRADRGYGYTF. CDR3 bases: TGTGCCAGCAGAGCTGACAGGGGATATGGCTACACCTTC.

The sample holds a few counts of this clonotype. This sequence joins TRBV2 and TRBJ2-1, with TRBD2 identical over 9 bases. The CDR3 totals 15 residues. The V gene's germline CDR1 is SNHLY and CDR2 FYNNEI. J was trimmed by 2 bases and V by 7 bases; bases with no gene match: 6. The DNA for the CDR3 is TGTGCCAGCACCAAAGCGGGGGGCGCCTACAATGAGCAGTTCTTC. Protein sequence: CASTKAGGAYNEQFF.

Here the CDR3 DNA reads TGTGCCACCAGCCTAGCGGGACCCATTCATGAGCAGTTCTTC. This encodes CATSLAGPIHEQFF. This chain links TRBV24-1 with TRBJ2-1, with 9 bases that match TRBD2. Germline V lookup: CDR1 KGHDR, CDR2 SFDVKD. The CDR3 runs 14 residues. J lost 8 bases, V lost 7 bases, and 8 bases had no gene match.

This clonotype was picked up a small number of times. The rearrangement joins TRBV15 to TRBJ2-5; TRBD1 matches at 11 bases. V gave up 9 bases and J gave up 1 base; unmatched junction bases: 4. The CDR3 has 14 residues. Germline-derived CDR1 and CDR2 are LNHNV and YYDKDF (reference sequence). CDR3 region: CATSGQGAQETQYF. The CDR3 DNA reads TGTGCCACTAGCGGACAGGGGGCCCAAGAGACCCAGTACTTC.

This clonotype showed up just a few times. The chain has TRBV20-1 and TRBJ1-1; TRBD1 agrees at 7 bases. CDR3 length: 14 residues. Germline lookup yields CDR1 DFQATT and CDR2 SNEGSKA (reference sequence). The trim removed 3 bases at V and 0 bases at J, leaving 4 bases unmatched. CDR3 nucleotide sequence: TGCAGTGCTAGGAGGACAGGTATGAACACTGAAGCTTTCTTT. Its protein product is CSARRTGMNTEAFF.

The chain carries TRBV11-1 and TRBJ2-7; D is perhaps TRBD1 (6 bases). Germline V CDR1 and CDR2: SGHAT, FQDESV (reference sequence). Trimming cost V 5 bases and J 3 bases, with 11 bases left between them. CDR3 length: 13 amino acids. The CDR3 reads CASSGGHSYEQYF. The CDR3 DNA sequence: TGTGCCAGCAGCGGGGGACACAGCTACGAGCAGTACTTC.

This rearrangement joins TRBV6-6 to TRBJ2-7, with TRBD2 matching over 11 bases. J was trimmed by 4 bases and V by 3 bases; bases with no gene match: 5. Germline CDR1 reads MNHNY; CDR2 reads SVGAGI (reference sequence). The CDR3 consists of 15 residues. The CDR3 DNA reads TGTGCCAGCAGTTATTTAGCGGGGGGGCAGTACGAGCAGTACTTC. Protein product: CASSYLAGGQYEQYF.

V and J are TRBV7-9 and TRBJ2-1; possibly TRBD2 for D (5 bases). The CDR3 runs to 17 residues. V was pared by 5 bases and J by 5 bases, with 22 bases between. Germline CDR1 is SEHNR and CDR2 is FQNEAQ (reference sequence). The CDR3 region has the DNA TGTGCCAGCAGCCCGTCAACGGGAATAGTTGTTGACAATGAGCAGTTCTTC. Amino acids: CASSPSTGIVVDNEQFF.

This clonotype has just a few counts. The chain is built from TRBV4-1 and TRBJ2-3; D is possibly TRBD2 (6 bases). The germline CDR1 and CDR2 sequences are MGHRA and YSYEKL. The V and J ends lost 1 base and 2 bases respectively, with 10 bases between them. The CDR3 covers 15 residues. CDR3 in amino acids: CASSQGPGDTDTQYF. For the CDR3, the DNA is TGCGCCAGCAGCCAAGGCCCGGGGGACACAGATACGCAGTATTTT.

This clonotype showed up just a few times. The chain combines TRBV7-6 with TRBJ1-1; 7 bases agree with TRBD1. The CDR3 is 14 residues long. J lost 7 bases, V lost 0 bases, and 5 bases had no gene match. Per the germline V gene, CDR1 is SGHVS and CDR2 is FNYEAQ. The CDR3: CASSLAAGGNEAFF. The CDR3 coding sequence is TGTGCCAGCAGCTTAGCGGCAGGGGGGAATGAAGCTTTCTTT.

This clonotype was seen a few times. The gene calls are TRBV29-1 and TRBJ1-1; TRBD1 matches at 8 bases. CDR1 is SQVTM and CDR2 is ANQGSEA in the germline V gene. This CDR3 comprises 17 residues. V gave up 0 bases and J gave up 0 bases; unmatched junction bases: 9. In DNA form, the CDR3 reads TGCAGCGTTGAAGAGGTGGCCAGGGGGCGCGTGAACACTGAAGCTTTCTTT. Amino acid sequence: CSVEEVARGRVNTEAFF.

This chain connects TRBV4-1 to TRBJ2-7, with TRBD1 matching over 10 bases. From germline, CDR1 is MGHRA and CDR2 YSYEKL. Trimming removed 4 bases from V and 1 base from J; junction bases left unmatched: 7. The CDR3 spans 16 residues. The CDR3 protein is CASSLFGQGGSYEQYF. The CDR3 region has the DNA TGCGCCAGCAGCCTTTTCGGACAGGGGGGATCCTACGAGCAGTACTTC.

V and J are TRBV12-3 or TRBV12-4 and TRBJ2-3, with D possibly TRBD1 on 6 matching bases. Trimming pared 3 bases from V and 5 bases from J, leaving 12 bases between. The CDR3 extends over 14 amino acids. The CDR3 sequence: CASSLAGVVDTQYF. The DNA for the CDR3 is TGTGCCAGCAGTTTGGCAGGGGTGGTAGATACGCAGTATTTT.

This clonotype came up a few times. The chain has TRBV6-6 and TRBJ2-1; 7 bases are shared with TRBD2. This CDR3 has 13 amino acids. Germline V gene lookup returns CDR1 MNHNY and CDR2 SVGAGI (reference sequence). The J segment lost 9 bases and the V segment lost 6 bases, leaving 8 bases of the junction unmatched. The CDR3 sequence: CASSQGLVGEQFF. CDR3 bases: TGTGCCAGCAGCCAAGGACTAGTCGGTGAGCAGTTCTTC.

This rearrangement joins TRBV20-1 to TRBJ2-7; 13 bases are a match to TRBD2. V shed 3 bases and J 1 base; nucleotides not matched to a gene: 0. This CDR3 has 14 residues. Germline V gives CDR1 DFQATT, CDR2 SNEGSKA (reference sequence). CDR3 loop: CSARGLAGSYEQYF. CDR3 nucleotides: TGCAGTGCTAGGGGACTAGCGGGGTCCTACGAGCAGTACTTC.

This clonotype has just a few counts. V and J are TRBV7-2 and TRBJ1-5; unclear D gene. Germline values: CDR1 SGHTA, CDR2 FQGNSA. V was trimmed by 1 base and J by 6 bases, leaving 13 bases between them. This CDR3 contains 15 residues. CDR3 sequence: CASSLDSMRIQPQHF. CDR3 coding DNA: TGTGCCAGCAGCTTAGATTCCATGAGGATTCAGCCCCAGCATTTT.

J is TRBJ2-1 and V is TRBV2; 7 nucleotides align to TRBD1. V lost 5 bases to trimming and J lost 5 bases; unmatched junction nucleotides: 6. The length of the CDR3 is 14 residues. From germline, CDR1 is SNHLY and CDR2 FYNNEI. CDR3 amino acids: CASSLNRGNNEQFF. The CDR3 DNA sequence: TGTGCCAGCAGTCTAAACAGGGGAAACAATGAGCAGTTCTTC.

This clonotype occurred a few times. The genes are TRBV24-1 and TRBJ2-3; D may be TRBD1 (6 bases). Germline V gene sequence: CDR1 KGHDR, CDR2 SFDVKD. V was trimmed by 4 bases and J by 4 bases, leaving 17 bases between them. This CDR3 is 16 amino acids long. Here the CDR3 reads CATSDRDMVRADTQYF. The DNA for the CDR3 is TGTGCCACCAGTGACCGGGACATGGTACGGGCAGATACGCAGTATTTT.

This clonotype came up a few times. The chain uses TRBV7-8 and TRBJ2-7; no firm D call. The CDR3 sequence is 13 residues long. Looked up from germline, CDR1 is SGHVS and CDR2 is FQNEAQ. Trimming shortened V by 3 bases and J by 3 bases, and 9 bases separated the two germline ends. CDR3 residues: CASSFIQVYEQYF. The CDR3 nucleotides are TGTGCCAGCAGCTTCATCCAGGTCTACGAGCAGTACTTC.

This chain uses TRBV2 with TRBJ2-4; the match to TRBD2 covers 11 bases. With V trimmed by 0 bases and J by 8 bases, 9 bases remained unmatched. The CDR3 loop spans 17 amino acids. CDR1 SNHLY and CDR2 FYNNEI come from the germline V gene. In DNA, the CDR3 is TGTGCCAGCAGTGAAGCGCTTCGACTAGCGGGAACGGACATTCAGTACTTC. This translates into CASSEALRLAGTDIQYF.

This rearrangement joins TRBV7-9 to TRBJ2-7, with 8 bases fitting TRBD2. From germline, CDR1 is SEHNR and CDR2 FQNEAQ (reference sequence). The V gene end was trimmed by 1 base and the J gene end by 5 bases; junction bases not matched to a gene: 7. CDR3 length: 15 amino acids. CDR3 loop: CASSLGSSGSDEQYF. The CDR3 region has the DNA TGTGCCAGCAGCTTAGGTTCCAGCGGGAGCGACGAGCAGTACTTC.

The chain couples TRBV10-3 to TRBJ2-1; D is perhaps TRBD2 (6 bases). Deletions cut 2 bases from V and 10 bases from J, with 12 bases between. This CDR3 region has 13 residues. Germline V gene sequence: CDR1 ENHRY, CDR2 SYGVKD. The CDR3 nucleotides are TGTGCCATCAGTGAGAGGGACGGGGGAGAGCAGTTCTTC. Its translation is CAISERDGGEQFF.

The rearrangement joins TRBV19 to TRBJ1-1; no reliable D call. The CDR3 loop spans 13 amino acids. Germline-derived CDR1 and CDR2 are LNHDA and SQIVND (reference sequence). The CDR3 DNA is TGTGCATGCGGGTTCACCTTGAACACTGAAGCTTTCTTT. It codes for CACGFTLNTEAFF.

The chain recombines TRBV5-1 with TRBJ2-7; D is ambiguous. The CDR3 spans 11 residues. Germline-derived CDR1 and CDR2 are SGHRS and YFSETQ. V dropped 5 bases and J dropped 5 bases, with 8 bases sitting between them. The CDR3 DNA sequence: TGCGCCAGCAGTTCAGACCACGAGCAGTACTTC. This encodes CASSSDHEQYF.

This clonotype was found a few times. The chain joins TRBV3-1 to TRBJ2-7; D might be TRBD2 (6 bases). Germline lookup yields CDR1 LGHDT and CDR2 YNNKEL (reference sequence). The V end lost 1 base, the J end lost 2 bases, and 12 bases lay between the germline ends. The CDR3 extends over 15 amino acids. In nucleotides, the CDR3 is TGTGCCAGCAGCCAAGTAACGGGAGAGCCCTACGAGCAGTACTTC. Translating gives CASSQVTGEPYEQYF.